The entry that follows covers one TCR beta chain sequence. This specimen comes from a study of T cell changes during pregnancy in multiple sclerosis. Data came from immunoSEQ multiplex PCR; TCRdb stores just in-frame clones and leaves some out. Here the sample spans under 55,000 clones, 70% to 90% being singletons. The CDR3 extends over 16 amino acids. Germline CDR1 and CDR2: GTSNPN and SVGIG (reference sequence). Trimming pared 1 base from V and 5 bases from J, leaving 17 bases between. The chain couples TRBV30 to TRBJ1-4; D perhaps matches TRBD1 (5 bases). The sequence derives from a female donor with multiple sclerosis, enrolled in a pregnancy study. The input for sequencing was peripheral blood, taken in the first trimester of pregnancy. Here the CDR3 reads CAWSANQGPLNEKLFF. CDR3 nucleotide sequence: TGTGCCTGGAGTGCCAACCAGGGTCCCCTAAATGAAAAACTGTTTTTT.